The present T cell receptor (beta chain) was sequenced within a study of cytomegalovirus exposure and HLA in healthy donors. As concerns this clone: Its antigen is not identified.

A multiplex PCR was run with 60 Vbeta primers and 13 Jbeta primers. This table comes from immunoSEQ multiplex PCR, and its TCRdb copy is limited to in-frame clones, with some not included. The sample shows around 92,000 clones, roughly four fifths of them seen only once. Study-level results: The availability of immune exposure information extended only to CMV serostatus. Common viral pathogens seemed, in a later analysis, to connect with several of the most significant clusters.

Despite likely unrecorded immune exposures, the donors were nominally healthy at the time of sampling. The V segment lost 5 bases and the J segment 1 base; nucleotides outside the gene matches: 3. The germline V gene encodes CDR1 SGHNT and CDR2 YENEEA. The CDR3 is 14 residues long. Sequenced input: PBMCs. The gene calls are TRBV11-3 and TRBJ1-1; 8 bases line up with TRBD1. This TCR was recovered from a human donor in good health. Here the CDR3 reads CASSTGQGNTEAFF. The CDR3 coding sequence is TGTGCCAGCAGCACCGGACAGGGGAACACTGAAGCTTTCTTT.